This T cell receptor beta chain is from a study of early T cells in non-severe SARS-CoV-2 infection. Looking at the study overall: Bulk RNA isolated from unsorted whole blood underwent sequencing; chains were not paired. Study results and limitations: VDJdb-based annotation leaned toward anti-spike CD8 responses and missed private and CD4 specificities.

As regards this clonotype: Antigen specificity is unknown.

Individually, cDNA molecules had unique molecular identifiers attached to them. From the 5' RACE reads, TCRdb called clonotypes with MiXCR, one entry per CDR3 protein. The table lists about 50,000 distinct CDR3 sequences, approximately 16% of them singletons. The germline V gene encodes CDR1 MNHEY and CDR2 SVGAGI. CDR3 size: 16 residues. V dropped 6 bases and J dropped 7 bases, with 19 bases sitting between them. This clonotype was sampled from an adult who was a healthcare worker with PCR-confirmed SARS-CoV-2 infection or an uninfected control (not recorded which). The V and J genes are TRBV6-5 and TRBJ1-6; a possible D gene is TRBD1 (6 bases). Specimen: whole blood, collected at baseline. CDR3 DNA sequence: TGTGCCAGCAGCCTGGACAGTCCCCCGAGGAATTCACCCCTCCACTTT. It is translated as CASSLDSPPRNSPLHF.